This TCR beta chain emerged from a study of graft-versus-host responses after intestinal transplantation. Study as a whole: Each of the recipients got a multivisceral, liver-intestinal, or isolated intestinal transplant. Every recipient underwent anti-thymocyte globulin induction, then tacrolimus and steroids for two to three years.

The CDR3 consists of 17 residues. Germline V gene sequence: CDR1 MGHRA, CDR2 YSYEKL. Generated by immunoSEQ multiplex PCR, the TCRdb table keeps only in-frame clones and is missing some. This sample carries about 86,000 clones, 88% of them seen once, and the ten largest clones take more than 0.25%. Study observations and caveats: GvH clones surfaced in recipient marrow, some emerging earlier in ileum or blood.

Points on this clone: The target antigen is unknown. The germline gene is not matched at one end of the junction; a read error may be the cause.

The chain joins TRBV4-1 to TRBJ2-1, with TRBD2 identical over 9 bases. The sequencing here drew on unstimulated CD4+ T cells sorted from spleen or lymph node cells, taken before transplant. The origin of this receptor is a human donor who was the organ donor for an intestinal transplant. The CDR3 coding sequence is TGCGCCAGCAGCCAGGAGGGGCGGGGGGGGAGGTACAATGAGCAGCTCTTC. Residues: CASSQEGRGGRYNEQLF.